This T cell receptor (beta chain) comes out of a study of blood T cell repertoires in COVID-19. Whole-study context: Acute and convalescent COVID-19 samples came from the United States, Italy and Spain. The cDNA or gDNA used as material had been derived from T cells, B-cell-depleted T cells, or PBMCs.

In the study's own analysis: Reference gene primer amplification gave nucleated cell count estimates. Sequencing used immunoSEQ multiplex PCR; TCRdb keeps in-frame clones, though not all of them. The V and J calls and the clone size are those of that table, but D and trimming were determined from the DNA. The table lists fewer than 100,000 clones, 65% to 90% of them singletons, with approximately 20% in the top ten. The germline CDR1 and CDR2 sequences are LGHNA and YNFKEQ. This CDR3 comprises 14 residues. The J segment lost 4 bases and the V segment lost 4 bases, leaving 7 bases of the junction unmatched.

The source material was peripheral blood. The rearrangement links TRBV4-2 to TRBJ2-7; 7 bases align to TRBD2. The receptor's source is a woman aged 45-59 years with acute or convalescent COVID-19. The DNA of the CDR3 is TGTGCCAGCAGCCTAAGACGGGGGGATTACGAGCAGTACTTC. Residues: CASSLRRGDYEQYF.